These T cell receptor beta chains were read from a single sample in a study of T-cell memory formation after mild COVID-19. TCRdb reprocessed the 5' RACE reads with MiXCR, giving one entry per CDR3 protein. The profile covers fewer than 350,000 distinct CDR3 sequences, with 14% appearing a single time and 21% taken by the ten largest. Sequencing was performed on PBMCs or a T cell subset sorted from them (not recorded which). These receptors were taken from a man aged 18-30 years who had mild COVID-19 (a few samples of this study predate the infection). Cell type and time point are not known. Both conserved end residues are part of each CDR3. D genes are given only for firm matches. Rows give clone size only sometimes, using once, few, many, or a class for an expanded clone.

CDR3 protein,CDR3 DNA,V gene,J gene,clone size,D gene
CASTLQSTDTQYF,TGTGCCAGCACACTTCAGAGCACAGATACGCAGTATTTT,TRBV27,TRBJ2-3,.,.
CARAGSSYNEQFF,TGTGCCAGAGCCGGTAGCTCCTACAATGAGCAGTTCTTC,TRBV2,TRBJ2-1,few,.
CSARDPGTGEPFF,TGCAGTGCTAGAGATCCCGGGACAGGGGAACCTTTCTTT,TRBV20-1,TRBJ1-1,many,TRBD1
CACIRGAAETQYF,TGTGCCTGCATAAGGGGGGCCGCAGAGACCCAGTACTTC,TRBV6-1,TRBJ2-5,.,.
CSARQRGLRNQPQHF,TGCAGTGCTAGACAAAGGGGTTTGCGCAATCAGCCCCAGCATTTT,TRBV20-1,TRBJ1-5,.,.
CASSLGDAGGPSDEQFF,TGCGCCAGCAGCTTGGGAGACGCGGGGGGGCCTTCAGATGAGCAGTTCTTC,TRBV5-1,TRBJ2-1,few,TRBD2
CASSELGSGYTF,TGTGCCAGCAGTGAACTGGGGAGTGGCTACACCTTC,TRBV6-1,TRBJ1-2,.,.
CASSDSEAVSQETQYF,TGCGCCAGCAGCGACTCCGAGGCAGTATCTCAAGAGACCCAGTACTTC,TRBV4-1,TRBJ2-5,.,.
CASSQGLAGDQNTGELFF,TGTGCCAGCAGCCAAGGGCTTGCGGGGGATCAGAACACCGGGGAGCTGTTTTTT,TRBV4-2,TRBJ2-2,few,TRBD2
CASSQDRPAGELFF,TGCGCCAGCAGCCAAGATCGCCCGGCCGGGGAGCTGTTTTTT,TRBV4-3,TRBJ2-2,.,.
CASSPGTSTYNSPLHF,TGTGCCAGCAGCCCTGGGACTTCAACCTATAATTCACCCCTCCACTTT,TRBV7-8,TRBJ1-6,.,.
CASSSTTPDTSSYEQYF,TGTGCCAGCAGCTCCACGACCCCGGACACGAGCTCCTACGAGCAGTACTTC,TRBV13,TRBJ2-7,few,.
CASSYSEYGTGELFF,TGTGCCAGCAGTTACTCGGAGTACGGAACCGGGGAGCTGTTTTTT,TRBV6-2/TRBV6-3,TRBJ2-2,.,.
CASSPMGQGKFF,TGTGCCAGCTCACCTATGGGACAGGGAAAGTTCTTC,TRBV18,TRBJ2-1,once,TRBD1
CASRGTGVSPLHF,TGTGCCAGCAGGGGGACAGGGGTCTCACCCCTCCACTTT,TRBV5-5,TRBJ1-6,.,TRBD1
CSAITGGTGANVLTF,TGCAGTGCTATCACCGGGGGGACTGGGGCCAACGTCCTGACTTTC,TRBV20-1,TRBJ2-6,.,TRBD2
CASSQVSPYYNEQFF,TGTGCCAGCAGCCAAGTTTCCCCCTACTACAATGAGCAGTTCTTC,TRBV14,TRBJ2-1,.,.
CATSDLGETEAFF,TGTGCCACCAGCGATCTGGGGGAGACTGAAGCTTTCTTT,TRBV15,TRBJ1-1,many,.
CASSQKDRQKSNGYTF,TGTGCCAGCAGCCAGAAAGACAGACAAAAATCTAATGGCTACACCTTC,TRBV4-2,TRBJ1-2,few,.
CASGPPPQHF,TGTGCCAGTGGGCCTCCTCCCCAGCATTTT,TRBV7-2,TRBJ1-5,.,.
CASRVPLAYQETQYF,TGCGCCAGCCGCGTTCCCCTGGCGTACCAAGAGACCCAGTACTTC,TRBV5-1,TRBJ2-5,.,.
CASSFPGTSGGRWDEQFF,TGTGCCAGCAGCTTTCCGGGGACTAGCGGGGGCCGGTGGGATGAGCAGTTCTTC,TRBV7-2,TRBJ2-1,.,TRBD2
CSARDSNQPQHF,TGCAGTGCTAGAGATTCAAATCAGCCCCAGCATTTT,TRBV20-1,TRBJ1-5,.,.
CASRSSGGYNEQFF,TGTGCCAGCAGGTCTAGCGGGGGCTACAATGAGCAGTTCTTC,TRBV11-2,TRBJ2-1,.,TRBD2
CASSQESYGGDITQYF,TGTGCCAGCAGCCAAGAGTCATACGGCGGGGATATTACGCAGTATTTT,TRBV4-2,TRBJ2-3,.,.
CATSIRVASSLSYGYTF,TGTGCCACCAGCATCAGGGTGGCCTCCTCGCTTAGCTATGGCTACACCTTC,TRBV15,TRBJ1-2,few,.
CASSPHNGQGVTEAFF,TGTGCCAGCAGCCCCCACAATGGACAGGGGGTGACTGAAGCTTTCTTT,TRBV4-2,TRBJ1-1,once,TRBD1
CASRASMNTEAFF,TGCGCCAGCAGAGCTAGCATGAACACTGAAGCTTTCTTT,TRBV10-2,TRBJ1-1,few,.
CASSLPHRWVSYNEQFF,TGTGCCAGCAGTTTACCCCACCGCTGGGTCTCCTACAATGAGCAGTTCTTC,TRBV12-3/TRBV12-4,TRBJ2-1,.,.
CASSQETHPSTDTQYF,TGCGCCAGCAGCCAAGAGACTCACCCTAGCACAGATACGCAGTATTTT,TRBV4-1,TRBJ2-3,many,.
CASSPPGLAGGSTDTQYF,TGTGCCAGCAGCCCTCCGGGACTAGCGGGGGGGAGCACAGATACGCAGTATTTT,TRBV4-2,TRBJ2-3,many,TRBD2
CASSPRQGASEQYF,TGTGCCAGCAGCCCTCGACAGGGGGCCTCCGAGCAGTACTTC,TRBV7-6,TRBJ2-7,.,TRBD1
CASSGKTDYNSPLHF,TGTGCCAGCAGCGGCAAGACAGATTATAATTCACCCCTCCACTTT,TRBV9,TRBJ1-6,.,.
CASGLREQFF,TGTGCTAGTGGTTTGCGTGAGCAGTTCTTC,TRBV12-5,TRBJ2-1,few,.
CASSYARKQGETQYF,TGTGCCAGCAGTTATGCTAGAAAACAGGGGGAGACCCAGTACTTC,TRBV6-2/TRBV6-3,TRBJ2-5,.,TRBD1